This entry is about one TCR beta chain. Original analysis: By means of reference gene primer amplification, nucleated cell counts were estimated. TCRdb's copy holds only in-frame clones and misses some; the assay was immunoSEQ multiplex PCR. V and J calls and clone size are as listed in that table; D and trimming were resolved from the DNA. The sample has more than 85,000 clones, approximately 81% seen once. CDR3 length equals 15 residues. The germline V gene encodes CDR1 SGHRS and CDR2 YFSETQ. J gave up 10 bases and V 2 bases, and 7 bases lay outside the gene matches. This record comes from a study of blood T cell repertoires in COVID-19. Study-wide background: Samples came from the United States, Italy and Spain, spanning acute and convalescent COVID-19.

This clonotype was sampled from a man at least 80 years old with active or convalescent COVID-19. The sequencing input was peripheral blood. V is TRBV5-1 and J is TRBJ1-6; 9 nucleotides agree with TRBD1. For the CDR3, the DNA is TGCGCCAGCAGCTTATCCGACAGGGGGGACTCACCCCTCCACTTT. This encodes CASSLSDRGDSPLHF.